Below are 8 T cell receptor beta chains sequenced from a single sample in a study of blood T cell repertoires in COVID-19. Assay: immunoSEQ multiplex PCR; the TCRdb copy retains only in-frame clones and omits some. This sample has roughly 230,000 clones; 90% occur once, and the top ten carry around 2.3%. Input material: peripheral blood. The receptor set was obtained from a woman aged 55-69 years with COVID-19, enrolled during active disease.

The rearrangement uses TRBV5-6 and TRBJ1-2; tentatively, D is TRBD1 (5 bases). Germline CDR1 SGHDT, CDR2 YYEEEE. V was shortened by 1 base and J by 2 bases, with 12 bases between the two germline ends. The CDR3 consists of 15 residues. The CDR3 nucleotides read TGTGCCAGCAGCTTGAGGAATGGGGGGAACTATGGCTACACCTTC. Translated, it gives CASSLRNGGNYGYTF.

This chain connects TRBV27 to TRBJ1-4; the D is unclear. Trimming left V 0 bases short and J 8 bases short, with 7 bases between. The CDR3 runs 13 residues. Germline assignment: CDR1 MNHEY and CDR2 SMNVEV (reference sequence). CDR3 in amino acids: CASSLSAHEKLFF. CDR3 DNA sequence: TGTGCCAGCAGTTTATCGGCACACGAAAAACTGTTTTTT.

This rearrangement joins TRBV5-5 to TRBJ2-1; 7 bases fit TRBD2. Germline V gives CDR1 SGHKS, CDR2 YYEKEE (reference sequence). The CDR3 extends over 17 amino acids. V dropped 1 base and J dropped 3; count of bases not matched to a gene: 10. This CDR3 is CASSLTSGVMFYNEQFF. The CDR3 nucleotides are TGTGCCAGCAGCTTGACGAGCGGGGTCATGTTCTACAATGAGCAGTTCTTC.

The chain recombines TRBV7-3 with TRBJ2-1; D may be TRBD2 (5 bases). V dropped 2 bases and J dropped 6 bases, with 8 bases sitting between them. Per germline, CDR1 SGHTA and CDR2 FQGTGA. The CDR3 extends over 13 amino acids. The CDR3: CASSLAGSNEQFF. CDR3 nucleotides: TGTGCCAGCAGCTTAGCGGGTTCCAATGAGCAGTTCTTC.

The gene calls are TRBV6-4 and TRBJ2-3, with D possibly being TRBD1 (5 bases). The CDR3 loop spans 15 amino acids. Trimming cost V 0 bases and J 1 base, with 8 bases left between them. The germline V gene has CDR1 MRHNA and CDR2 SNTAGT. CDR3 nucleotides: TGTGCCAGCAGTGACTCGGGGCTAGGCACAGATACGCAGTATTTT. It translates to CASSDSGLGTDTQYF.

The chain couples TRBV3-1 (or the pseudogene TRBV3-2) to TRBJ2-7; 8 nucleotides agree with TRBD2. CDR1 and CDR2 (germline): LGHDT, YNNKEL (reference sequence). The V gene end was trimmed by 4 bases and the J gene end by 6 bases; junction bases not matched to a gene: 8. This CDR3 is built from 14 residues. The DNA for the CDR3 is TGTGCCAGCAGCCCCGCAGCGGGGGTAAGCGAGCAGTACTTC. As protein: CASSPAAGVSEQYF.

In DNA form, the CDR3 reads TGTGCCAGCAGCGTAGATGCGGGAAGGTCTGGAAACACCATATATTTT. Residues: CASSVDAGRSGNTIYF. The chain joins TRBV9 to TRBJ1-3; D gene unclear. V lost 0 bases to trimming and J lost 1 base, with 11 bases between them. CDR3 length equals 16 residues. The V gene's germline CDR1 is SGDLS and CDR2 YYNGEE. Using reference TRBV9 and TRBJ1-3 for the parts outside the CDR3, the full variable domain is DSGVTQTPKHLITATGQRVTLRCSPRSGDLSVYWYQQSLDQGLQFLIQYYNGEERAKGNILERFSAQQFPDLHSELNLSSLELGDSALYFCASSVDAGRSGNTIYFGEGSWLTVV.

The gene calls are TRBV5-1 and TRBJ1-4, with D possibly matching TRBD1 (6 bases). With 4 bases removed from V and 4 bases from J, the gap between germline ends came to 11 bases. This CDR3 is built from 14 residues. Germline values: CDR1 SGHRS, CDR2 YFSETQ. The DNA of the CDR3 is TGCGCCAGCAGCCTGGGACACGGTAATGAAAAACTGTTTTTT. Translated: CASSLGHGNEKLFF.